A selection of T cell receptor beta chains follows, all from one sample in a study of blood T cell repertoires in COVID-19. Data came from immunoSEQ multiplex PCR; TCRdb stores just in-frame clones and leaves some out. There are approximately 61,000 clones in the sample; more than 65% occur only once, and 5.5% lies in the top ten. Sequenced material: peripheral blood. Source of these receptors: a woman between 65 and 79 years old with acute or convalescent COVID-19. The CDR3 runs from the conserved cysteine through the conserved F or W. The order of the fields is V gene, D gene, J gene, clone size, CDR3 length, CDR3 protein, CDR3 DNA. The D gene is left open where the match is weak. Expanded clones get a size class; other rows say once, few or many, or leave the size out.

v_call: TRBV12-3/TRBV12-4; d_call: TRBD1; j_call: TRBJ2-1; clone_size: NA; cdr3_length: 13; cdr3_aa: CASTLFRTGDRFF; cdr3_nt: TGTGCCAGCACCCTTTTCCGGACAGGGGATCGGTTCTTC
v_call: TRBV5-1; d_call: NA; j_call: TRBJ2-3; clone_size: few; cdr3_length: 14; cdr3_aa: CASSISGVTDTQYF; cdr3_nt: TGCGCCAGCAGCATTAGCGGCGTCACAGATACGCAGTATTTT
v_call: TRBV2; d_call: NA; j_call: TRBJ1-4; clone_size: few; cdr3_length: 14; cdr3_aa: CASSRDRGDEKLFF; cdr3_nt: TGTGCCAGCAGCAGAGACAGAGGAGATGAAAAACTGTTTTTT
v_call: TRBV3-1/TRBV3-2; d_call: TRBD1; j_call: TRBJ1-6; clone_size: NA; cdr3_length: 14; cdr3_aa: CASRTGTGDSPLHF; cdr3_nt: TGTGCCAGCAGGACCGGGACAGGGGACTCACCCCTCCACTTT
v_call: TRBV28; d_call: NA; j_call: TRBJ1-1; clone_size: NA; cdr3_length: 14; cdr3_aa: CASRKTGQNTEAFF; cdr3_nt: TGTGCCAGCAGAAAGACAGGCCAGAACACTGAAGCTTTCTTT
v_call: TRBV6-5; d_call: NA; j_call: TRBJ2-2; clone_size: NA; cdr3_length: 15; cdr3_aa: CASSYGTAGTGELFF; cdr3_nt: TGTGCCAGCAGTTACGGGACTGCTGGAACCGGGGAGCTGTTTTTT
v_call: TRBV6-2/TRBV6-3; d_call: TRBD2; j_call: TRBJ2-1; clone_size: NA; cdr3_length: 15; cdr3_aa: CASSKLAGAPGEQFF; cdr3_nt: TGTGCCAGCAGTAAACTAGCGGGGGCGCCCGGTGAGCAGTTCTTC
v_call: TRBV2; d_call: TRBD2; j_call: TRBJ2-3; clone_size: NA; cdr3_length: 16; cdr3_aa: CASSDTSGGSTDTQYF; cdr3_nt: TGTGCCAGCAGTGATACTAGCGGGGGTAGCACAGATACGCAGTATTTT
v_call: TRBV2; d_call: NA; j_call: TRBJ2-1; clone_size: NA; cdr3_length: 15; cdr3_aa: CASSFGRGGYNEQFF; cdr3_nt: TGTGCCAGCAGTTTCGGCAGGGGCGGCTACAATGAGCAGTTCTTC
v_call: TRBV18; d_call: NA; j_call: TRBJ2-7; clone_size: NA; cdr3_length: 17; cdr3_aa: CASSPRKTGSSSYEQYF; cdr3_nt: TGTGCCAGCTCACCACGAAAAACAGGGAGTAGCTCCTACGAGCAGTACTTC
v_call: TRBV24-1; d_call: NA; j_call: TRBJ2-2; clone_size: NA; cdr3_length: 15; cdr3_aa: CATSDPNRVTGELFF; cdr3_nt: TGTGCCACCAGTGACCCTAACAGGGTTACCGGGGAGCTGTTTTTT
v_call: TRBV11-2; d_call: NA; j_call: TRBJ2-1; clone_size: NA; cdr3_length: 12; cdr3_aa: CASSLMYSEQFF; cdr3_nt: TGTGCCAGCAGCTTGATGTACAGTGAGCAGTTCTTC
v_call: TRBV18; d_call: NA; j_call: TRBJ2-1; clone_size: NA; cdr3_length: 14; cdr3_aa: CASSPARTDNEQFF; cdr3_nt: TGTGCCAGCTCACCGGCTCGGACAGACAATGAGCAGTTCTTC
v_call: TRBV7-2; d_call: TRBD1; j_call: TRBJ1-3; clone_size: NA; cdr3_length: 15; cdr3_aa: CASSLRGQPGNTIYF; cdr3_nt: TGTGCCAGCAGCTTGAGGGGACAGCCTGGAAACACCATATATTTT
v_call: TRBV24-1; d_call: NA; j_call: TRBJ2-2; clone_size: NA; cdr3_length: 16; cdr3_aa: CATSDLRQGGTGELFF; cdr3_nt: TGTGCCACCAGTGATTTGCGGCAGGGAGGCACCGGGGAGCTGTTTTTT
v_call: TRBV6-2/TRBV6-3; d_call: TRBD2; j_call: TRBJ2-7; clone_size: NA; cdr3_length: 16; cdr3_aa: CASSYSMTSGGYEQYF; cdr3_nt: TGTGCCAGCAGTTACTCGATGACTAGCGGGGGCTACGAGCAGTACTTC
v_call: TRBV10-2; d_call: NA; j_call: TRBJ2-3; clone_size: few; cdr3_length: 14; cdr3_aa: CASSEQGGTDTQYF; cdr3_nt: TGCGCCAGCAGTGAGCAAGGGGGAACAGATACGCAGTATTTT
v_call: TRBV11-2; d_call: NA; j_call: TRBJ2-1; clone_size: NA; cdr3_length: 16; cdr3_aa: CASSSGDRFSYNEQFF; cdr3_nt: TGTGCCAGCAGCTCCGGTGACAGGTTCTCCTACAATGAGCAGTTCTTC
v_call: TRBV28; d_call: NA; j_call: TRBJ1-6; clone_size: NA; cdr3_length: 15; cdr3_aa: CASSSPGDWDSPLHF; cdr3_nt: TGTGCCAGCAGTTCCCCAGGGGATTGGGATTCACCCCTCCACTTT
v_call: TRBV29-1; d_call: TRBD2; j_call: TRBJ2-1; clone_size: NA; cdr3_length: 12; cdr3_aa: CRAGTSSNEQFF; cdr3_nt: TGCAGAGCCGGGACTAGCAGCAATGAGCAGTTCTTC
v_call: TRBV2; d_call: TRBD1; j_call: TRBJ2-7; clone_size: NA; cdr3_length: 15; cdr3_aa: CASSLTGTYGNEQYF; cdr3_nt: TGTGCCAGCAGCCTGACAGGGACCTATGGCAACGAGCAGTACTTC
v_call: TRBV5-1; d_call: NA; j_call: TRBJ2-5; clone_size: NA; cdr3_length: 14; cdr3_aa: CASSLFNNQETQYF; cdr3_nt: TGCGCCAGCAGCTTGTTCAACAACCAAGAGACCCAGTACTTC
v_call: TRBV9; d_call: NA; j_call: TRBJ2-5; clone_size: NA; cdr3_length: 15; cdr3_aa: CASSVDSYPGETQYF; cdr3_nt: TGTGCCAGCAGCGTAGATAGCTACCCGGGGGAGACCCAGTACTTC
v_call: TRBV28; d_call: TRBD1; j_call: TRBJ1-5; clone_size: NA; cdr3_length: 15; cdr3_aa: CASRHRDRGYQPQHF; cdr3_nt: TGTGCCAGCAGACACCGGGACAGGGGGTATCAGCCCCAGCATTTT
v_call: TRBV6-6; d_call: NA; j_call: TRBJ2-2; clone_size: NA; cdr3_length: 13; cdr3_aa: CASRRGNTGELFF; cdr3_nt: TGTGCCAGCAGAAGGGGTAACACCGGGGAGCTGTTTTTT
v_call: TRBV27; d_call: NA; j_call: TRBJ1-1; clone_size: NA; cdr3_length: 13; cdr3_aa: CASSFFSGTEAFF; cdr3_nt: TGTGCCAGCAGTTTCTTCAGCGGCACTGAAGCTTTCTTT
v_call: TRBV7-6; d_call: TRBD2; j_call: TRBJ2-5; clone_size: NA; cdr3_length: 14; cdr3_aa: CASSPTSGAETQYF; cdr3_nt: TGTGCCAGCAGCCCTACCAGCGGGGCAGAGACCCAGTACTTC
v_call: TRBV2; d_call: TRBD1; j_call: TRBJ1-2; clone_size: NA; cdr3_length: 13; cdr3_aa: CASSWDRGQGYTF; cdr3_nt: TGTGCCAGCAGTTGGGACAGGGGGCAGGGCTACACCTTC
v_call: TRBV2; d_call: TRBD1; j_call: TRBJ2-7; clone_size: NA; cdr3_length: 13; cdr3_aa: CASRRTGEYEQYF; cdr3_nt: TGTGCCAGCAGACGCACAGGGGAGTACGAGCAGTACTTC
v_call: TRBV19; d_call: TRBD1; j_call: TRBJ1-2; clone_size: NA; cdr3_length: 16; cdr3_aa: CASSRTGGWIDGGYTF; cdr3_nt: TGTGCCAGTAGTAGGACAGGGGGCTGGATAGATGGTGGCTACACCTTC
v_call: TRBV5-1; d_call: NA; j_call: TRBJ1-1; clone_size: NA; cdr3_length: 15; cdr3_aa: CASFPAPGDNAEAFF; cdr3_nt: TGCGCCAGCTTCCCCGCGCCGGGGGATAACGCTGAAGCTTTCTTT
v_call: TRBV7-3; d_call: NA; j_call: TRBJ2-1; clone_size: NA; cdr3_length: 15; cdr3_aa: CASSLAGTSHGEQFF; cdr3_nt: TGTGCCAGCAGCTTAGCCGGGACAAGCCACGGTGAGCAGTTCTTC
v_call: TRBV4-1; d_call: TRBD2; j_call: TRBJ2-3; clone_size: NA; cdr3_length: 18; cdr3_aa: CASSQELAGGPSTDTQYF; cdr3_nt: TGCGCCAGCAGCCAAGAGCTAGCGGGGGGGCCTAGCACAGATACGCAGTATTTT
v_call: TRBV5-1; d_call: TRBD1; j_call: TRBJ2-2; clone_size: NA; cdr3_length: 15; cdr3_aa: CASSWTGGFTGELFF; cdr3_nt: TGCGCCAGCAGCTGGACAGGGGGATTCACCGGGGAGCTGTTTTTT
v_call: TRBV11-3; d_call: TRBD2; j_call: TRBJ2-2; clone_size: NA; cdr3_length: 13; cdr3_aa: CASSYSGTGELFF; cdr3_nt: TGTGCCAGCAGCTATAGCGGGACCGGGGAGCTGTTTTTT
v_call: TRBV5-1; d_call: NA; j_call: TRBJ2-5; clone_size: NA; cdr3_length: 14; cdr3_aa: CASSPLSPEETQYF; cdr3_nt: TGCGCCAGCAGCCCCCTTTCCCCCGAAGAGACCCAGTACTTC
v_call: TRBV3-1/TRBV3-2; d_call: NA; j_call: TRBJ2-3; clone_size: NA; cdr3_length: 14; cdr3_aa: CASRPLEPTDTQYF; cdr3_nt: TGTGCCAGCAGACCATTAGAGCCCACAGATACGCAGTATTTT
v_call: TRBV2; d_call: NA; j_call: TRBJ2-3; clone_size: few; cdr3_length: 13; cdr3_aa: CASSEVSGDTQYF; cdr3_nt: TGTGCCAGCAGTGAGGTCTCCGGGGATACGCAGTATTTT
v_call: TRBV6-5; d_call: NA; j_call: TRBJ1-5; clone_size: NA; cdr3_length: 13; cdr3_aa: CASSDTSRQPQHF; cdr3_nt: TGTGCCAGCAGCGACACGTCCCGTCAGCCCCAGCATTTT
v_call: TRBV5-5; d_call: NA; j_call: TRBJ1-5; clone_size: NA; cdr3_length: 13; cdr3_aa: CASSFYSNQPQHF; cdr3_nt: TGTGCCAGCAGCTTTTATAGCAATCAGCCCCAGCATTTT
v_call: TRBV7-9; d_call: NA; j_call: TRBJ1-2; clone_size: few; cdr3_length: 14; cdr3_aa: CASSRMNAAYGYTF; cdr3_nt: TGTGCCAGCAGCCGGATGAACGCGGCCTATGGCTACACCTTC
v_call: TRBV7-8; d_call: NA; j_call: TRBJ1-3; clone_size: NA; cdr3_length: 13; cdr3_aa: CASSFLEGNTIYF; cdr3_nt: TGTGCCAGCAGCTTTTTAGAGGGAAACACCATATATTTT
v_call: TRBV6-5; d_call: TRBD1; j_call: TRBJ2-2; clone_size: NA; cdr3_length: 14; cdr3_aa: CASSTTGTTGELFF; cdr3_nt: TGTGCCAGCAGTACGACAGGGACCACCGGGGAGCTGTTTTTT
v_call: TRBV28; d_call: NA; j_call: TRBJ1-2; clone_size: NA; cdr3_length: 14; cdr3_aa: CASTYHFPGYGYTF; cdr3_nt: TGTGCCAGCACCTACCATTTCCCCGGCTATGGCTACACCTTC
v_call: TRBV5-4; d_call: TRBD2; j_call: TRBJ2-1; clone_size: NA; cdr3_length: 16; cdr3_aa: CASSSKLAGVYNEQFF; cdr3_nt: TGTGCCAGCAGCTCAAAACTAGCGGGGGTATACAATGAGCAGTTCTTC
v_call: TRBV11-1; d_call: TRBD1; j_call: TRBJ2-5; clone_size: NA; cdr3_length: 16; cdr3_aa: CASSHKTGRDQETQYF; cdr3_nt: TGTGCCAGCAGCCACAAGACAGGGCGGGACCAAGAGACCCAGTACTTC
v_call: TRBV7-9; d_call: NA; j_call: TRBJ2-7; clone_size: NA; cdr3_length: 12; cdr3_aa: CASSLVSSEQYF; cdr3_nt: TGTGCCAGCAGCTTAGTGTCGTCCGAGCAGTACTTC
v_call: TRBV6-5; d_call: NA; j_call: TRBJ2-3; clone_size: NA; cdr3_length: 14; cdr3_aa: CASRALAGTDTQYF; cdr3_nt: TGTGCCAGCAGGGCACTAGCCGGGACAGATACGCAGTATTTT
v_call: TRBV6-5; d_call: NA; j_call: TRBJ2-3; clone_size: NA; cdr3_length: 13; cdr3_aa: CASSPPQQDTQYF; cdr3_nt: TGTGCCAGCAGCCCCCCACAGCAAGATACGCAGTATTTT
v_call: TRBV14; d_call: TRBD1; j_call: TRBJ1-2; clone_size: NA; cdr3_length: 18; cdr3_aa: CASSQEALHRGPNYGYTF; cdr3_nt: TGTGCCAGCAGCCAAGAGGCTCTTCACAGGGGTCCTAACTATGGCTACACCTTC
v_call: TRBV7-8; d_call: TRBD1; j_call: TRBJ2-2; clone_size: NA; cdr3_length: 17; cdr3_aa: CASSLGPGQRNTGELFF; cdr3_nt: TGTGCCAGCAGCTTAGGCCCGGGACAGCGGAACACCGGGGAGCTGTTTTTT
v_call: TRBV6-2/TRBV6-3; d_call: NA; j_call: TRBJ2-7; clone_size: NA; cdr3_length: 15; cdr3_aa: CASSYSRSISYEQYF; cdr3_nt: TGTGCCAGCAGTTACTCGAGATCCATTTCCTACGAGCAGTACTTC